These T cell receptor beta chains were read from a single sample in a study of blood T cell repertoires in COVID-19. Sequencing was performed with immunoSEQ multiplex PCR; in TCRdb, only in-frame clones are kept and a portion is missing. Counted here are a few hundred thousand clones, approximately 85% occurring once; the ten biggest clones make up 5% to 6.5%. The sample taken for sequencing was peripheral blood. Receptor source: a middle-aged man with active or convalescent COVID-19. CDR3s include the opening cysteine and the closing phenylalanine or tryptophan. Each record gives: J gene, D gene, V gene, clone size, CDR3 protein, CDR3 DNA. The D gene is left open where the match is weak. The size of a clone is reported for some rows only, either as once, few or many, or as a class for expanded clones.

J gene: TRBJ2-3; D gene: TRBD2; V gene: TRBV5-5; clone size: .; CDR3 protein: CASSIGTSGSTDTQYF; CDR3 DNA: TGTGCCAGCAGCATAGGGACTAGCGGGAGCACAGATACGCAGTATTTT
J gene: TRBJ1-2; D gene: .; V gene: TRBV3-1/TRBV3-2; clone size: .; CDR3 protein: CASSQGSSNGYTF; CDR3 DNA: TGTGCCAGCAGCCAAGGCAGTTCGAATGGCTACACCTTC
J gene: TRBJ2-7; D gene: TRBD2; V gene: TRBV30; clone size: .; CDR3 protein: CAWGAGWDYEQYF; CDR3 DNA: TGTGCCTGGGGAGCGGGATGGGACTACGAGCAGTACTTC
J gene: TRBJ1-1; D gene: .; V gene: TRBV10-3; clone size: .; CDR3 protein: CAHRVSGENTEAFF; CDR3 DNA: TGTGCCCATCGGGTTTCCGGGGAGAACACTGAAGCTTTCTTT
J gene: TRBJ2-6; D gene: TRBD1; V gene: TRBV18; clone size: few; CDR3 protein: CASSPFLSQGDLTPSGANVLTF; CDR3 DNA: TGTGCCAGCTCACCATTTCTTAGCCAGGGGGACCTGACCCCTTCTGGGGCCAACGTCCTGACTTTC
J gene: TRBJ2-6; D gene: .; V gene: TRBV24-1; clone size: .; CDR3 protein: CATSVSSGANVLTF; CDR3 DNA: TGTGCCACCAGTGTAAGTAGTGGGGCCAACGTCCTGACTTTC
J gene: TRBJ1-5; D gene: .; V gene: TRBV28; clone size: .; CDR3 protein: CASSLQTSASQPQHF; CDR3 DNA: TGTGCCAGCAGTTTGCAGACATCGGCTTCACAGCCCCAGCATTTT
J gene: TRBJ2-7; D gene: .; V gene: TRBV12-3/TRBV12-4; clone size: .; CDR3 protein: CASSSPPDEQYF; CDR3 DNA: TGTGCCAGCAGTTCTCCCCCCGACGAGCAGTACTTC
J gene: TRBJ1-3; D gene: TRBD1; V gene: TRBV19; clone size: .; CDR3 protein: CASSTGTAGNTIYF; CDR3 DNA: TGTGCCAGTAGCACCGGGACAGCTGGAAACACCATATATTTT
J gene: TRBJ2-5; D gene: TRBD2; V gene: TRBV30; clone size: .; CDR3 protein: CAWSDPGGSETQYF; CDR3 DNA: TGTGCCTGGAGCGACCCGGGGGGATCAGAGACCCAGTACTTC
J gene: TRBJ1-5; D gene: .; V gene: TRBV24-1; clone size: .; CDR3 protein: CATKAQQPQHF; CDR3 DNA: TGTGCCACCAAAGCCCAACAGCCCCAGCATTTT
J gene: TRBJ2-1; D gene: TRBD2; V gene: TRBV5-1; clone size: once; CDR3 protein: CASSLASSGRGNEQFF; CDR3 DNA: TGCGCCAGCAGCTTGGCCTCTAGCGGGAGAGGGAATGAGCAGTTCTTC
J gene: TRBJ2-1; D gene: .; V gene: TRBV5-1; clone size: .; CDR3 protein: CASSSNYNEQFF; CDR3 DNA: TGCGCCAGCAGCTCCAACTACAATGAGCAGTTCTTC
J gene: TRBJ2-7; D gene: .; V gene: TRBV5-1; clone size: .; CDR3 protein: CASSATSGGGYEQYF; CDR3 DNA: TGCGCCAGCAGCGCAACGTCCGGGGGAGGCTACGAGCAGTACTTC
J gene: TRBJ2-1; D gene: TRBD1; V gene: TRBV5-1; clone size: .; CDR3 protein: CASSSSWTGVGAYNEQFF; CDR3 DNA: TGCGCCAGCAGCTCATCATGGACAGGGGTTGGGGCCTACAATGAGCAGTTCTTC
J gene: TRBJ1-3; D gene: .; V gene: TRBV19; clone size: few; CDR3 protein: CASSVQASGNTIYF; CDR3 DNA: TGTGCCAGTAGTGTCCAGGCCTCTGGAAACACCATATATTTT
J gene: TRBJ2-1; D gene: TRBD2; V gene: TRBV7-2; clone size: .; CDR3 protein: CASSLSGSLQFYNEQFF; CDR3 DNA: TGTGCCAGCAGCTTAAGCGGGAGTCTCCAGTTTTACAATGAGCAGTTCTTC
J gene: TRBJ2-7; D gene: .; V gene: TRBV5-6; clone size: .; CDR3 protein: CASSLLVNHEQYF; CDR3 DNA: TGTGCCAGCAGCTTACTAGTTAATCACGAGCAGTACTTC
J gene: TRBJ1-1; D gene: .; V gene: TRBV9; clone size: .; CDR3 protein: CASSVGWQRGTEAFF; CDR3 DNA: TGTGCCAGCAGCGTAGGATGGCAGAGAGGGACTGAAGCTTTCTTT
J gene: TRBJ1-5; D gene: .; V gene: TRBV4-1; clone size: .; CDR3 protein: CASSQDIRGNQPQHF; CDR3 DNA: TGCGCCAGCAGCCAAGATATCAGGGGCAATCAGCCCCAGCATTTT
J gene: TRBJ1-5; D gene: .; V gene: TRBV7-8; clone size: .; CDR3 protein: CASSPEAPTRNQPQHF; CDR3 DNA: TGTGCCAGCAGCCCCGAGGCCCCAACCCGTAATCAGCCCCAGCATTTT
J gene: TRBJ2-2; D gene: .; V gene: TRBV12-5; clone size: .; CDR3 protein: CASGLVQSGTGELFF; CDR3 DNA: TGTGCTAGTGGTTTGGTCCAAAGCGGGACCGGGGAGCTGTTTTTT
J gene: TRBJ2-7; D gene: TRBD2; V gene: TRBV29-1; clone size: .; CDR3 protein: CSVGGAAYEQYF; CDR3 DNA: TGCAGCGTCGGGGGGGCAGCCTACGAGCAGTACTTC
J gene: TRBJ2-5; D gene: .; V gene: TRBV28; clone size: .; CDR3 protein: CASRKSTQETQYF; CDR3 DNA: TGTGCCAGCAGAAAGAGTACCCAAGAGACCCAGTACTTC
J gene: TRBJ2-7; D gene: TRBD2; V gene: TRBV7-2; clone size: .; CDR3 protein: CASSFSVGGVREQYF; CDR3 DNA: TGTGCCAGCAGCTTTTCTGTGGGAGGGGTGAGGGAGCAGTACTTC
J gene: TRBJ2-2; D gene: TRBD1; V gene: TRBV7-2; clone size: .; CDR3 protein: CASSLGDRNTGELFF; CDR3 DNA: TGTGCCAGCAGCTTAGGGGACAGGAACACCGGGGAGCTGTTTTTT
J gene: TRBJ2-7; D gene: .; V gene: TRBV12-3/TRBV12-4; clone size: .; CDR3 protein: CASSLGASYEQYF; CDR3 DNA: TGTGCCAGCAGTTTAGGAGCGTCCTACGAGCAGTACTTC
J gene: TRBJ2-3; D gene: .; V gene: TRBV28; clone size: .; CDR3 protein: CASSLIRTTATEPGVGDTQYF; CDR3 DNA: TGTGCCAGCAGTTTAATTCGGACGACAGCCACAGAGCCAGGGGTAGGAGATACGCAGTATTTT
J gene: TRBJ2-7; D gene: .; V gene: TRBV12-3/TRBV12-4; clone size: .; CDR3 protein: CASSFGEYYEQYF; CDR3 DNA: TGTGCCAGCAGTTTTGGAGAATACTACGAGCAGTACTTC
J gene: TRBJ2-1; D gene: TRBD2; V gene: TRBV19; clone size: .; CDR3 protein: CATRPGSGSGYEQFF; CDR3 DNA: TGTGCCACTCGCCCTGGTAGCGGGAGTGGCTATGAGCAGTTCTTC
J gene: TRBJ1-3; D gene: TRBD1; V gene: TRBV28; clone size: once; CDR3 protein: CASSLSSPGGSGNTIYF; CDR3 DNA: TGTGCCAGCAGTTTATCCTCGCCAGGGGGCTCTGGAAACACCATATATTTT
J gene: TRBJ2-1; D gene: TRBD1; V gene: TRBV29-1; clone size: .; CDR3 protein: CSVQKQGNNEQFF; CDR3 DNA: TGCAGCGTTCAAAAACAGGGGAACAATGAGCAGTTCTTC
J gene: TRBJ1-1; D gene: .; V gene: TRBV2; clone size: few; CDR3 protein: CASTRQANTEAFF; CDR3 DNA: TGTGCCAGCACTCGACAGGCCAACACTGAAGCTTTCTTT
J gene: TRBJ2-4; D gene: .; V gene: TRBV6-5; clone size: .; CDR3 protein: CASSLDYSKNIQYF; CDR3 DNA: TGTGCCAGCAGCCTGGACTATTCCAAAAACATTCAGTACTTC
J gene: TRBJ2-7; D gene: TRBD2; V gene: TRBV7-9; clone size: .; CDR3 protein: CASSPRGGTRYYEQYF; CDR3 DNA: TGTGCCAGCAGCCCCCGGGGGGGGACCCGATACTACGAGCAGTACTTC
J gene: TRBJ1-2; D gene: .; V gene: TRBV12-3/TRBV12-4; clone size: .; CDR3 protein: CASSLDRLYGYTF; CDR3 DNA: TGTGCCAGCAGCTTGGACAGACTCTATGGCTACACCTTC
J gene: TRBJ2-3; D gene: TRBD2; V gene: TRBV5-1; clone size: .; CDR3 protein: CASSLGVGLAGRGDTQYF; CDR3 DNA: TGCGCCAGCAGCTTGGGAGTGGGACTAGCGGGTCGAGGGGATACGCAGTATTTT
J gene: TRBJ2-1; D gene: .; V gene: TRBV3-1/TRBV3-2; clone size: .; CDR3 protein: CASSQDNPRSLPYNEQFF; CDR3 DNA: TGTGCCAGCAGCCAAGACAACCCACGTAGTCTGCCTTACAATGAGCAGTTCTTC
J gene: TRBJ2-1; D gene: TRBD1; V gene: TRBV29-1; clone size: .; CDR3 protein: CSVARTGVEQFF; CDR3 DNA: TGCAGCGTAGCTAGGACAGGGGTCGAGCAGTTCTTC
J gene: TRBJ2-3; D gene: TRBD2; V gene: TRBV14; clone size: .; CDR3 protein: CASSLWTSGTAYF; CDR3 DNA: TGTGCCAGCAGCCTCTGGACTAGCGGGACCGCTTATTTT
J gene: TRBJ2-3; D gene: .; V gene: TRBV7-9; clone size: .; CDR3 protein: CASSLLQGLTDTQYF; CDR3 DNA: TGTGCCAGCAGCTTACTTCAGGGGCTCACAGATACGCAGTATTTT
J gene: TRBJ2-5; D gene: TRBD2; V gene: TRBV5-1; clone size: .; CDR3 protein: CASSLGVGTIQETQYF; CDR3 DNA: TGCGCCAGCAGCTTGGGGGTCGGGACTATTCAAGAGACCCAGTACTTC
J gene: TRBJ2-5; D gene: .; V gene: TRBV7-2; clone size: few; CDR3 protein: CASSLQGGMETQYF; CDR3 DNA: TGTGCCAGCAGCCTACAGGGAGGGATGGAGACCCAGTACTTC
J gene: TRBJ1-1; D gene: .; V gene: TRBV9; clone size: .; CDR3 protein: CASSTEGTEAFF; CDR3 DNA: TGTGCCAGCAGCACGGAGGGCACTGAAGCTTTCTTT
J gene: TRBJ1-5; D gene: TRBD1; V gene: TRBV18; clone size: .; CDR3 protein: CASSPQGASNQPQHF; CDR3 DNA: TGTGCCAGCTCACCCCAGGGGGCTAGCAATCAGCCCCAGCATTTT
J gene: TRBJ2-3; D gene: .; V gene: TRBV6-6; clone size: many; CDR3 protein: CASSYGPGTPYF; CDR3 DNA: TGTGCCAGCAGTTACGGGCCGGGAACCCCGTATTTT
J gene: TRBJ1-6; D gene: TRBD1; V gene: TRBV4-3; clone size: .; CDR3 protein: CASSEQGAAYNSPLHF; CDR3 DNA: TGCGCCAGCAGCGAGCAGGGGGCCGCCTATAATTCACCCCTCCACTTT
J gene: TRBJ2-3; D gene: TRBD2; V gene: TRBV6-5; clone size: .; CDR3 protein: CASSFTSGHGSTQYF; CDR3 DNA: TGTGCCAGCAGTTTCACTAGCGGACACGGCTCTACGCAGTATTTT
J gene: TRBJ1-4; D gene: TRBD1; V gene: TRBV7-9; clone size: .; CDR3 protein: CASRPPTRTGEKLFF; CDR3 DNA: TGTGCCAGCAGGCCGCCGACGCGGACAGGTGAAAAACTGTTTTTT
J gene: TRBJ2-1; D gene: TRBD2; V gene: TRBV19; clone size: .; CDR3 protein: CASSKIGRLAGNYNEQFF; CDR3 DNA: TGTGCCAGTAGCAAGATAGGGAGACTAGCGGGGAACTACAATGAGCAGTTCTTC